The clone carrying this TCR beta chain was observed many times. The antigen is not known. CDR3 length equals 14 residues. The germline gives CDR1 SGHNT, CDR2 YENEEA. The V gene lost 6 bases and the J gene lost 5 bases, with 17 bases spanning the gap. These data belong to a study of prognosis after radiotherapy for stage I lung cancer. On the study more broadly: None of the non-small cell lung cancer patients was considered medically operable. Radiotherapy was followed by distant metastases in several patients, which appeared at a median of around seven months; about 14 patients showed no significant progression.

Points from the study as a whole: In patients receiving stereotactic body radiation therapy, unique TCR clone counts fell afterward, median roughly 10,000 versus 7,000.

Multiplex PCR, run in two rounds, amplified TCR beta CDR3 from genomic DNA. Amplification during the initial PCR round employed primers specific to each TRBV and TRBJ gene. MiXCR, run by TCRdb on the multiplex PCR reads, gives a single entry per CDR3 protein. The sample has about 24,000 distinct CDR3 sequences, about 36% seen once. Two sampling time points were used, and about 6 milliliters of peripheral blood were drawn at each. The V and J genes are TRBV11-3 and TRBJ2-7; D is perhaps TRBD1 (7 bases). The TCR originated in a donor at least 50 years old with non-small cell lung cancer. This material consisted of PBMCs, taken before or after stereotactic body radiation therapy (not recorded which). CDR3 bases: TGTGCCAGCAGTCCCGGCGGAGGGGGCCACGAGCAGTACTTC. The encoded protein is CASSPGGGGHEQYF. The full variable domain, its missing parts supplied by reference TRBV11-3 and TRBJ2-7, is EAGVVQSPRYKIIEKKQPVAFWCNPISGHNTLYWYLQNLGQGPELLIRYENEEAVDDSQLPKDRFSAERLKGVDSTLKIQPAELGDSAVYLCASSPGGGGHEQYFGPGTRLTVT.